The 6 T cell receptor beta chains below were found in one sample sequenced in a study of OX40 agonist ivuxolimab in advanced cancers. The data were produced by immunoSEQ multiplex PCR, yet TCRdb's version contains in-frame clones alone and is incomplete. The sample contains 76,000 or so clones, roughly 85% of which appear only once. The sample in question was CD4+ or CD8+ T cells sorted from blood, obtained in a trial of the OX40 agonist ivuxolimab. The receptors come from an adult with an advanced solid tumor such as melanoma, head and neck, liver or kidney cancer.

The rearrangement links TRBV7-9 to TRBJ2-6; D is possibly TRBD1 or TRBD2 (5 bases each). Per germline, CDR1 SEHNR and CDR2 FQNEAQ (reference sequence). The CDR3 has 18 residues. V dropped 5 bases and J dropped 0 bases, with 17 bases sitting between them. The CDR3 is CASSPRGSFSSGANVLTF. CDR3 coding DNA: TGTGCCAGCAGCCCCCGGGGCAGCTTTTCCTCTGGGGCCAACGTCCTGACTTTC.

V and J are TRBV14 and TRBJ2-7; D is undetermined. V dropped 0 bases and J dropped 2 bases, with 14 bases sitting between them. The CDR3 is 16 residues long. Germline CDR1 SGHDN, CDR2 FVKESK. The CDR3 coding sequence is TGTGCCAGCAGCCAAGATTTATGGGCAACCCCCTACGAGCAGTACTTC. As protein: CASSQDLWATPYEQYF.

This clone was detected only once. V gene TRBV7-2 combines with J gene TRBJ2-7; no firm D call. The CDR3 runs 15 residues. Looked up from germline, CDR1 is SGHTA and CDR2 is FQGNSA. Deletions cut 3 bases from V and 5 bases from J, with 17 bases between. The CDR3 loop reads CASSFFGSRFNEQYF. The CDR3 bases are TGTGCCAGCAGCTTCTTTGGTTCCAGGTTCAACGAGCAGTACTTC.

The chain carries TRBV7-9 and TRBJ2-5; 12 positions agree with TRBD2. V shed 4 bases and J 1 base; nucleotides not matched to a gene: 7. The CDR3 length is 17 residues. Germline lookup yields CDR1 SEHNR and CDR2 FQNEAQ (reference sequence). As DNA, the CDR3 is TGTGCCAGCAGCTCTACCTCTAGCGGGGGGGTCCAAGAGACCCAGTACTTC. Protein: CASSSTSSGGVQETQYF.

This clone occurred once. The CDR3 DNA sequence: TGTGCCAGCGGTCTTATGAACGAGCAGTACTTC. Translated, it gives CASGLMNEQYF. The chain employs TRBV2 and TRBJ2-7; D gene unclear. V lost 8 bases and J 5 bases, leaving 10 bases between the germline ends. The CDR3 has 11 amino acids. From germline, CDR1 is SNHLY and CDR2 FYNNEI. Full variable domain (missing parts from reference TRBV2 and TRBJ2-7): EPEVTQTPSHQVTQMGQEVILRCVPISNHLYFYWYRQILGQKVEFLVSFYNNEISEKSEIFDDQFSVERPDGSNFTLKIRSTKLEDSAMYFCASGLMNEQYFGPGTRLTVT.

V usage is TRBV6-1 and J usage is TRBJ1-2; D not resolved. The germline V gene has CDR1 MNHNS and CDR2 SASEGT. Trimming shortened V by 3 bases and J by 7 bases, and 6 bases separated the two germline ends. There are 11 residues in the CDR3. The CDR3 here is CASSDGVGYTF. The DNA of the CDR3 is TGTGCCAGCAGTGATGGGGTTGGCTACACCTTC.